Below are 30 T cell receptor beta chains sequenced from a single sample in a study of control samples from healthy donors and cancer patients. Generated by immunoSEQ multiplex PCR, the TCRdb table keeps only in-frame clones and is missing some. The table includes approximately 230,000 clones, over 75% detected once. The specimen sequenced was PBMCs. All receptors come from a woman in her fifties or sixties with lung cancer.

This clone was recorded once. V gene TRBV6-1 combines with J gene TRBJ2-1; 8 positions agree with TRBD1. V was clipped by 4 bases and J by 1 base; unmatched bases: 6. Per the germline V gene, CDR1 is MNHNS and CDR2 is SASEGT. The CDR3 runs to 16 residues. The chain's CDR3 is CASSAYGQGSYNEQFF. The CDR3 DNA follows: TGTGCCAGCAGTGCCTACGGACAGGGATCCTACAATGAGCAGTTCTTC.

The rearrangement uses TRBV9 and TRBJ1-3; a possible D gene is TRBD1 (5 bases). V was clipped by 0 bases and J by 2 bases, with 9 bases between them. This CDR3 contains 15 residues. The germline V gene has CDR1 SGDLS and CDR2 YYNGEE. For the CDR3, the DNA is TGTGCCAGCAGCGTAGCCGCAGGGCCTGGAAACACCATATATTTT. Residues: CASSVAAGPGNTIYF.

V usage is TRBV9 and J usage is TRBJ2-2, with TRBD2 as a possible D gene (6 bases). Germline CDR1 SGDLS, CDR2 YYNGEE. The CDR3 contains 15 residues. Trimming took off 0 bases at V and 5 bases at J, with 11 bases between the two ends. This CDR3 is CASSVAGEGTGELFF. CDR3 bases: TGTGCCAGCAGCGTAGCGGGAGAGGGGACCGGGGAGCTGTTTTTT. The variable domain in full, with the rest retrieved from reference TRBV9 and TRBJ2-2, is DSGVTQTPKHLITATGQRVTLRCSPRSGDLSVYWYQQSLDQGLQFLIQYYNGEERAKGNILERFSAQQFPDLHSELNLSSLELGDSALYFCASSVAGEGTGELFFGEGSRLTVL.

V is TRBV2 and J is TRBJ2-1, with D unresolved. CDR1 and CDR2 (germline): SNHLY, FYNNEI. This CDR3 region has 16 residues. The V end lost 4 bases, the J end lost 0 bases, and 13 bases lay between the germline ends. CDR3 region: CASSVNLRSSYNEQFF. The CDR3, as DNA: TGTGCCAGCAGTGTAAATCTCAGGAGCTCCTACAATGAGCAGTTCTTC.

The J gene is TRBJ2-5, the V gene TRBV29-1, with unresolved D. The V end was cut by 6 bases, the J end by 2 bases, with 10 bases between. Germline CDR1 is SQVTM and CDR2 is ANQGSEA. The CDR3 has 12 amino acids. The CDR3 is CSVTDGQETQYF. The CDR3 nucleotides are TGCAGCGTCACCGACGGGCAAGAGACCCAGTACTTC.

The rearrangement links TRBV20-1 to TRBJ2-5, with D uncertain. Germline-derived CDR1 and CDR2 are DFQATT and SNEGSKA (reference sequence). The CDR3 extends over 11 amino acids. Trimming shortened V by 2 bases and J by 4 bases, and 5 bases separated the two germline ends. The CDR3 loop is CSARIVETQYF. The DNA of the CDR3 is TGCAGTGCTAGAATTGTAGAGACCCAGTACTTC.

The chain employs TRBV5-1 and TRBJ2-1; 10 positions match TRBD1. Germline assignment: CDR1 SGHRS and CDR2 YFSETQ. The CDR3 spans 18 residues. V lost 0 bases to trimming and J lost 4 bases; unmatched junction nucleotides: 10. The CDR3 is CASSLGTGGLDRYNEQFF. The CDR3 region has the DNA TGCGCCAGCAGCTTGGGGACAGGGGGATTGGATCGATACAATGAGCAGTTCTTC.

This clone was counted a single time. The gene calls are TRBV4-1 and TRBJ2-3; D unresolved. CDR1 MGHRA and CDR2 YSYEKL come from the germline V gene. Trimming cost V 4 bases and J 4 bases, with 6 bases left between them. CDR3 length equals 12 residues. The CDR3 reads CASSLASDTQYF. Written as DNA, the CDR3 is TGCGCCAGCAGCCTGGCCTCAGATACGCAGTATTTT.

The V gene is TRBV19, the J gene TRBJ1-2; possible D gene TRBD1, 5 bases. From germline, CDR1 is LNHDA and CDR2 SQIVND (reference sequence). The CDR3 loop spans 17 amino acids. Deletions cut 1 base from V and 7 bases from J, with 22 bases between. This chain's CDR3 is CASSIGAGRLSHLGYTF. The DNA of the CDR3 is TGTGCCAGTAGTATAGGGGCAGGGCGCCTCTCTCATCTTGGCTACACCTTC.

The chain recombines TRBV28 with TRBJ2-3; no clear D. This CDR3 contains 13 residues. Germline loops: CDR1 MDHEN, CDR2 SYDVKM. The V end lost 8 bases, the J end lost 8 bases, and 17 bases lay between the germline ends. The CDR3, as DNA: TGTGCCAGCGGTACTCGACCCCGGCCTACGCAGTATTTT. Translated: CASGTRPRPTQYF. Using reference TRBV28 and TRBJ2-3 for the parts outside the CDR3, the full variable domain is DVKVTQSSRYLVKRTGEKVFLECVQDMDHENMFWYRQDPGLGLRLIYFSYDVKMKEKGDIPEGYSVSREKKERFSLILESASTNQTSMYLCASGTRPRPTQYFGPGTRLTVL.

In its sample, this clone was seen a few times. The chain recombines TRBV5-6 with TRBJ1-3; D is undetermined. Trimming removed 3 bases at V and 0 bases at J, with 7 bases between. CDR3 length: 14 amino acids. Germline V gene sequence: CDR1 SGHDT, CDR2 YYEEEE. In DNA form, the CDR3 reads TGTGCCAGCAGCTCGGGATACTCTGGAAACACCATATATTTT. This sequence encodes CASSSGYSGNTIYF.

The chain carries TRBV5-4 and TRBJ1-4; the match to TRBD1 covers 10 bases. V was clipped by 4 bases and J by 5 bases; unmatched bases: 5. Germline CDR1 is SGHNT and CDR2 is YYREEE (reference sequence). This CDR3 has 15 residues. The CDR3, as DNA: TGTGCCAGCAGCGCTCCGGGACAGGGGAATGAAAAACTGTTTTTT. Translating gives CASSAPGQGNEKLFF.

The CDR3 DNA sequence: TGCGCCAGCAGCTTGAGCGGGACCTTCTACAATGAGCAGTTCTTC. Residues: CASSLSGTFYNEQFF. The V gene is TRBV5-1, the J gene TRBJ2-1; 7 bases agree with TRBD2. V lost 1 base, J lost 3 bases, and 4 bases stayed unmatched. Per the germline V gene, CDR1 is SGHRS and CDR2 is YFSETQ. The CDR3 consists of 15 residues. The full variable domain, rest sourced from reference TRBV5-1 and TRBJ2-1, is KAGVTQTPRYLIKTRGQQVTLSCSPISGHRSVSWYQQTPGQGLQFLFEYFSETQRNKGNFPGRFSGRQFSNSRSEMNVSTLELGDSALYLCASSLSGTFYNEQFFGPGTRLTVL.

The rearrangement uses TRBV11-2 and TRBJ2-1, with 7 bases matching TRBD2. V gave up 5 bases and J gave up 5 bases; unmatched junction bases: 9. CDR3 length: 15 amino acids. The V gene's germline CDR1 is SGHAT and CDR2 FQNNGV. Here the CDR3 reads CASSGIREAHNEQFF. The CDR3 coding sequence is TGTGCCAGCAGCGGAATACGGGAGGCTCACAATGAGCAGTTCTTC.

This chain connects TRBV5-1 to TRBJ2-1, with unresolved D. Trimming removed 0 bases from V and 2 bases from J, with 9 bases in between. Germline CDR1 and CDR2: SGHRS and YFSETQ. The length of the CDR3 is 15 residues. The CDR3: CASSLDTGTYNEQFF. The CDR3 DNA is TGCGCCAGCAGCTTGGACACTGGCACCTACAATGAGCAGTTCTTC.

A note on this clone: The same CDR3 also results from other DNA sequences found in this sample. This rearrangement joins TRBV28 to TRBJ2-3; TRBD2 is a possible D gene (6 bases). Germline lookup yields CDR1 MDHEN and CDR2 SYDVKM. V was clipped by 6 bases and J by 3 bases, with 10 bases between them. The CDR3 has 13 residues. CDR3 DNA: TGTGCCAGCAGGCGACTAGTGACAGATACGCAGTATTTT. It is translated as CASRRLVTDTQYF.

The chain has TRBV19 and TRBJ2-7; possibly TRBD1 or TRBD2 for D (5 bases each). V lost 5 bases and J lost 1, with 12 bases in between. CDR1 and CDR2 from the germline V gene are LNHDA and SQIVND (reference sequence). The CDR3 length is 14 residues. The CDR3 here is CASSVGTVSYEQYF. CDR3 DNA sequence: TGTGCCAGTAGTGTTGGGACCGTATCCTACGAGCAGTACTTC.

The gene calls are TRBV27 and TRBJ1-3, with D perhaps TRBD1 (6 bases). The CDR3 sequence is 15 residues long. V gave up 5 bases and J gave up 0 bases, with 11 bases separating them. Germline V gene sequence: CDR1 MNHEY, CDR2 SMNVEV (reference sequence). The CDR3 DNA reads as TGTGCCAGCAGTCCCGGGGGGCGCTCTGGAAACACCATATATTTT. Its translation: CASSPGGRSGNTIYF.

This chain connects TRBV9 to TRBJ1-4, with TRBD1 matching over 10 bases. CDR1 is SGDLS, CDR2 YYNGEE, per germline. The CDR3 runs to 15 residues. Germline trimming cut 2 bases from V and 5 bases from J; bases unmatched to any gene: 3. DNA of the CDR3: TGTGCCAGCAGCGTCTGGACAGGGGGGAATGAAAAACTGTTTTTT. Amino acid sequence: CASSVWTGGNEKLFF.

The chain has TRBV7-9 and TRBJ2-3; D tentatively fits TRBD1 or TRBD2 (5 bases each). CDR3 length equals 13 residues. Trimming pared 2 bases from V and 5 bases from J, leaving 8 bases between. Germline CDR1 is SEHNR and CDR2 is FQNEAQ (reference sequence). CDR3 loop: CASSLNGGDTQYF. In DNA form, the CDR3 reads TGTGCCAGCAGCTTAAATGGGGGAGATACGCAGTATTTT. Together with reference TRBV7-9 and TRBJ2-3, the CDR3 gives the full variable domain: DTGVSQNPRHKITKRGQNVTFRCDPISEHNRLYWYRQTLGQGPEFLTYFQNEAQLEKSRLLSDRFSAERPKGSFSTLEIQRTEQGDSAMYLCASSLNGGDTQYFGPGTRLTVL.

The CDR3 here is CASSDSNEQFF. The CDR3, as DNA: TGCGCCAGCAGTGATAGCAATGAGCAGTTCTTC. This sequence joins TRBV10-1 and TRBJ2-1; no reliable D call. Germline V CDR1 and CDR2: WNHNN, SYGVQD (reference sequence). The CDR3 contains 11 residues. V was clipped by 3 bases and J by 6 bases, with 3 bases between them.

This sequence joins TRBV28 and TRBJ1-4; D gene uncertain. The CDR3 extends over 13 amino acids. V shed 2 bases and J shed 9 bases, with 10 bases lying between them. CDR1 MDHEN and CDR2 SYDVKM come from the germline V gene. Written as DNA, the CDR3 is TGTGCCAGCAGTTTAACAAGGGCGCAAAAACTGTTTTTT. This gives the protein CASSLTRAQKLFF.

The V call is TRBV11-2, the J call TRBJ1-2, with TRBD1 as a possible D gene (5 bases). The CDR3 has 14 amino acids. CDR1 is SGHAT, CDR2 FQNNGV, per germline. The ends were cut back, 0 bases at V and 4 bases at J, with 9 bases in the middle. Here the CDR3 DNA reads TGTGCCAGCAGCTTAGAGGCGACAGCCTATGGCTACACCTTC. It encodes CASSLEATAYGYTF.

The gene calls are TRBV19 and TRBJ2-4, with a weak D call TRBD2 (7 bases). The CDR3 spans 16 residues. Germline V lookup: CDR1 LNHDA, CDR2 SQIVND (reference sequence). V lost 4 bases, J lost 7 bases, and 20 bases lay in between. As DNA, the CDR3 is TGTGCCAGTAGTACACAGGCGGCGGGGGCGAGGAACATTCAGTACTTC. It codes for CASSTQAAGARNIQYF.

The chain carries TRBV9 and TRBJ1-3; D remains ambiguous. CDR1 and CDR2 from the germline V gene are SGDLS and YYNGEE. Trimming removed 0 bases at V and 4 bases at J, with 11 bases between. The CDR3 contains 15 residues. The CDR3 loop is CASSVDGGKGNTIYF. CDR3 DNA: TGTGCCAGCAGCGTAGACGGTGGAAAGGGAAACACCATATATTTT.

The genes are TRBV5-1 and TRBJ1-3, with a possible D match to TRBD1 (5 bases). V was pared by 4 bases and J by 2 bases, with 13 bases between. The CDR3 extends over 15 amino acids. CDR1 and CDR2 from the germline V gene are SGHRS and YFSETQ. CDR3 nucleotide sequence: TGCGCCAGCAGCCCGGGGGGTAGCGCTGGAAACACCATATATTTT. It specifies CASSPGGSAGNTIYF.

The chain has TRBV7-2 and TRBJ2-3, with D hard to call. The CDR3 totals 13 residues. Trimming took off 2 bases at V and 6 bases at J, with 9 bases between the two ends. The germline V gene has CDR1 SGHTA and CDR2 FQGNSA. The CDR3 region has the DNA TGTGCCAGCAGCTTATTTGGTTTTGATACGCAGTATTTT. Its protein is CASSLFGFDTQYF. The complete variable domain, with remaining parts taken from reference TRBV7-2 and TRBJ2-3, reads GAGVSQSPSNKVTEKGKDVELRCDPISGHTALYWYRQSLGQGLEFLIYFQGNSAPDKSGLPSDRFSAERTGGSVSTLTIQRTQQEDSAVYLCASSLFGFDTQYFGPGTRLTVL.

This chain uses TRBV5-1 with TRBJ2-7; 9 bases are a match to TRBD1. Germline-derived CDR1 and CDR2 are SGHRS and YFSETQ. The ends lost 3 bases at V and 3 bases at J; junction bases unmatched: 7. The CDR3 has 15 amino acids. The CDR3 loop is CASSSYDRGYYEQYF. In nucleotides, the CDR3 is TGCGCCAGCAGCTCATACGACAGGGGGTACTACGAGCAGTACTTC.

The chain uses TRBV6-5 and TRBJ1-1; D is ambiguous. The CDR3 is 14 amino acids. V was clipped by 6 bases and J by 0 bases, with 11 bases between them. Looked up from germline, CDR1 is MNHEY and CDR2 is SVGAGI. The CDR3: CASRMPGMNTEAFF. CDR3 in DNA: TGTGCCAGCAGGATGCCGGGCATGAACACTGAAGCTTTCTTT.

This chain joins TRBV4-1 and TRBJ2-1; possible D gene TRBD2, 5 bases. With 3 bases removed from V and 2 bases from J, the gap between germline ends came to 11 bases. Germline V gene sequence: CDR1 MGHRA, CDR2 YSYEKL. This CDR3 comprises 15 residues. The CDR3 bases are TGCGCCAGCAGCCAGCCTACTAGAACCTACAATGAGCAGTTCTTC. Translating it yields CASSQPTRTYNEQFF.